This T cell receptor (beta chain) was observed in a study of vaccination effects on CD4 cells after COVID-19. Some clones are missing from TCRdb's copy, which holds only in-frame ones; the method was immunoSEQ multiplex PCR. This repertoire shows approximately 30,000 clones, roughly 81% found once; its top ten account for more than 13%. Following culture for around 9 days, CD4+ T cells were isolated. Participants each got two BNT162b2 or mRNA-1273 vaccine doses. V was clipped by 2 bases and J by 0 bases, with 9 bases between them. The CDR3 is 15 residues long. Germline V gene data show CDR1 as LNHDA and CDR2 as SQIVND (reference sequence). Worth noting for this clone: The antigen remains unidentified.

This TCR came from a human donor who received a COVID-19 vaccine. V is TRBV19 and J is TRBJ2-3, with D uncertain. The sample here was CD4+ T cells from PBMCs cultured without peptide, taken after COVID-19 vaccination. In DNA, the CDR3 is TGTGCCAGTAGTATAAGGCACCACAGCACAGATACGCAGTATTTT. Residues: CASSIRHHSTDTQYF.